A single sample is the source of the 17 T cell receptor beta chains below, sequenced in a study of control samples from healthy donors and cancer patients. Measured with immunoSEQ multiplex PCR; TCRdb has only the in-frame clones, and not every one. The top ten hold around 15% of the sample, which has about 160,000 clones, about 95% seen once. Input material: PBMCs. The receptors shown here come from a man aged 60-69 years with colorectal cancer.

V is TRBV3-1 (or the pseudogene TRBV3-2) and J is TRBJ1-3; the D gene is possibly TRBD1 (5 bases). The germline gives CDR1 LGHDT, CDR2 YNNKEL (reference sequence). The V end lost 1 base, the J end lost 4 bases, and 11 bases lay between the germline ends. The CDR3 covers 15 residues. CDR3 DNA: TGTGCCAGCAGCCAAGTTTTGGGGGTAGGAAACACCATATATTTT. As protein: CASSQVLGVGNTIYF.

This sequence joins TRBV14 and TRBJ1-2; the match to TRBD1 covers 7 bases. Losses at the gene ends were 4 bases for V and 4 bases for J; bases not matched to a gene: 6. The CDR3 has 14 amino acids. Germline loops: CDR1 SGHDN, CDR2 FVKESK. CDR3 amino acids: CASSLQGFAYGYTF. The CDR3, as DNA: TGTGCCAGCAGCCTACAGGGGTTTGCCTATGGCTACACCTTC.

The V and J genes are TRBV25-1 and TRBJ1-2, with a possible D match to TRBD1 (5 bases). Germline V gene lookup returns CDR1 MGHDK and CDR2 SYGVNS. This CDR3 comprises 17 residues. Trimming left V 6 bases short and J 8 bases short, with 28 bases between. CDR3 sequence: CASSPPLGGVRLSGYTF. The DNA for the CDR3 is TGTGCCAGCAGCCCCCCCCTTGGGGGAGTACGATTGAGCGGCTACACCTTC.

The rearrangement joins TRBV5-4 to TRBJ2-1; 9 bases are shared with TRBD2. After removal of 4 bases from V and 1 base from J, the junction contained 12 bases not matched to a gene. Germline CDR1 reads SGHNT; CDR2 reads YYREEE (reference sequence). There are 18 residues in the CDR3. CDR3 loop: CASSGGPLAGISYNEQFF. The CDR3 DNA is TGTGCCAGCAGCGGAGGCCCGCTAGCGGGGATTTCCTACAATGAGCAGTTCTTC.

The chain combines TRBV3-1 (or the pseudogene TRBV3-2) with TRBJ1-2; perhaps TRBD1 as D (5 bases). V lost 1 base, J lost 4 bases, and 7 bases lay in between. There are 13 residues in the CDR3. The germline CDR1 and CDR2 sequences are LGHDT and YNNKEL (reference sequence). The DNA of the CDR3 is TGTGCCAGCAGCCAAGCCCAGGGCTATGGCTACACCTTC. As protein: CASSQAQGYGYTF.

This clone has just one count. The gene calls are TRBV9 and TRBJ2-7; 9 positions agree with TRBD2. Germline V gene lookup returns CDR1 SGDLS and CDR2 YYNGEE. This CDR3 has 20 amino acids. Trimming took 4 bases from V and 2 from J; bases not matched to a gene: 22. The CDR3 nucleotides are TGTGCCAGCAGCCCCCAGACCCTTAGCGGGGGTGCGTCCTCCCCCTACGAGCAGTACTTC. It encodes CASSPQTLSGGASSPYEQYF.

The J gene is TRBJ1-2, the V gene TRBV7-9; D not resolved. The germline gives CDR1 SEHNR, CDR2 FQNEAQ (reference sequence). Deletions cut 2 bases from V and 3 bases from J, with 7 bases between. The length of the CDR3 is 13 residues. The CDR3 nucleotides read TGTGCCAGCAGCTTATCCCGGGACTATGGCTACACCTTC. This translates into CASSLSRDYGYTF.

The chain joins TRBV18 to TRBJ2-7; TRBD1 agrees at 7 bases. Germline loops: CDR1 KGHSH, CDR2 LQKENI. V was pared by 1 base and J by 5 bases, with 5 bases of the junction left unmatched. The CDR3 extends over 14 amino acids. The CDR3 bases are TGTGCCAGCTCACCACAGGAAGGGGGCAACGAGCAGTACTTC. Its protein product is CASSPQEGGNEQYF.

The chain joins TRBV7-2 to TRBJ2-3; TRBD1 agrees at 7 bases. The CDR3 sequence is 14 residues long. Germline CDR1 and CDR2: SGHTA and FQGNSA. With V trimmed by 5 bases and J by 4 bases, 6 bases remained unmatched. CDR3 region: CASSPGQWADTQYF. The DNA for the CDR3 is TGTGCCAGCAGCCCGGGACAGTGGGCAGATACGCAGTATTTT.

The chain joins TRBV2 to TRBJ1-6; D uncertain. V lost 6 bases, J lost 10 bases, and 16 bases lay in between. The CDR3 is 14 residues long. Per germline, CDR1 SNHLY and CDR2 FYNNEI. CDR3 sequence reads: CASRSTGKGSPLHF. CDR3 in DNA: TGTGCCAGCAGGTCCACCGGGAAAGGCTCACCCCTCCACTTT.

The chain combines TRBV5-1 with TRBJ1-4; D is unclear. The CDR3 totals 15 residues. The V end was cut by 5 bases, the J end by 0 bases, with 11 bases between. Germline CDR1 SGHRS, CDR2 YFSETQ. The CDR3 loop is CASSPLTATNEKLFF. The CDR3 nucleotides read TGCGCCAGCAGTCCTCTCACCGCAACTAATGAAAAACTGTTTTTT. Variable domain in full (rest from reference TRBV5-1 and TRBJ1-4): KAGVTQTPRYLIKTRGQQVTLSCSPISGHRSVSWYQQTPGQGLQFLFEYFSETQRNKGNFPGRFSGRQFSNSRSEMNVSTLELGDSALYLCASSPLTATNEKLFFGSGTQLSVL.

On this clone itself: Other DNA sequences in this sample translate to the same CDR3. The chain couples TRBV7-2 to TRBJ1-5, with D possibly TRBD1 on 5 matching bases. Germline lookup yields CDR1 SGHTA and CDR2 FQGNSA. This CDR3 comprises 14 residues. Trimming shortened V by 5 bases and J by 2 bases, and 10 bases separated the two germline ends. The CDR3 DNA sequence: TGTGCCAGCAGCCGGGCGGGGGGCAATCAGCCCCAGCATTTT. It encodes CASSRAGGNQPQHF.

The chain has TRBV30 and TRBJ2-7; the match to TRBD1 covers 8 bases. Germline trimming cut 4 bases from V and 4 bases from J; bases unmatched to any gene: 6. This CDR3 is 13 amino acids long. Germline CDR1 GTSNPN, CDR2 SVGIG (reference sequence). DNA of the CDR3: TGTGCCTGGATGGGACAGGCTTTGTACGAGCAGTACTTC. Amino acids: CAWMGQALYEQYF. The full variable domain, in which reference TRBV30 and TRBJ2-7 provide the parts outside the CDR3, is SQTIHQWPATLVQPVGSPLSLECTVEGTSNPNLYWYRQAAGRGLQLLFYSVGIGQISSEVPQNLSASRPQDRQFILSSKKLLLSDSGFYLCAWMGQALYEQYFGPGTRLTVT.

This clone was detected only once. Other DNA variants within this sample encode the same CDR3. The J gene is TRBJ1-6, the V gene TRBV5-1, with 10 bases fitting TRBD1. CDR1 is SGHRS, CDR2 YFSETQ, per germline. The J segment lost 6 bases and the V segment lost 4 bases, leaving 4 bases of the junction unmatched. CDR3 size: 15 residues. In DNA, the CDR3 is TGCGCCAGCAGCCCCGGGACAGGGGTTAATTCACCCCTCCACTTT. It specifies CASSPGTGVNSPLHF.

The rearrangement uses TRBV7-2 and TRBJ2-5; 8 nucleotides align to TRBD1. Germline CDR1 SGHTA, CDR2 FQGNSA. The CDR3 length is 14 residues. J lost 4 bases, V lost 5 bases, and 6 bases had no gene match. The chain's CDR3 is CASSLRTGRETQYF. The CDR3 DNA sequence: TGTGCCAGCAGCCTCCGGACAGGGCGAGAGACCCAGTACTTC.

Comment on this clone: This specimen includes other DNA sequences encoding the same CDR3. CDR3 sequence (DNA): TGTGCCAGCTCACCGCAAGACAGCAGCTCTGGAAACACCATATATTTT. Encoded protein: CASSPQDSSSGNTIYF. V is TRBV18 and J is TRBJ1-3; possibly TRBD1 for D (5 bases). The CDR3 runs to 16 residues. The germline V gene has CDR1 KGHSH and CDR2 LQKENI. V shed 3 bases and J shed 0 bases, with 12 bases lying between them.

The chain has TRBV3-1 (or the pseudogene TRBV3-2) and TRBJ1-5, with D possibly matching TRBD1 (5 bases). The CDR3 totals 14 residues. The germline gives CDR1 LGHDT, CDR2 YNNKEL (reference sequence). The V gene lost 2 bases and the J gene lost 5 bases, with 10 bases spanning the gap. This CDR3 is CASSQILGDQPQHF. Written as DNA, the CDR3 is TGTGCCAGCAGCCAAATCCTGGGGGATCAGCCCCAGCATTTT.